One and the same sample provided the 14 T cell receptor beta chains below, sequenced in a study of blood T cell repertoires in COVID-19. Sequenced by immunoSEQ multiplex PCR; TCRdb stores in-frame clones only, minus some. The sample lists approximately 260,000 clones; 89% were seen once. The sample consisted of peripheral blood. The receptors were sampled from a man aged 50 or older with acute or convalescent COVID-19.

The chain has TRBV6-5 and TRBJ1-2; 8 nucleotides agree with TRBD1. The junction had 10 bases not matched to a gene; V was cut back by 6 bases and J by 4 bases. This CDR3 has 15 amino acids. CDR1 and CDR2 from the germline V gene are MNHEY and SVGAGI. The CDR3 sequence is CASSPGTGVTYGYTF. The CDR3 nucleotides are TGTGCCAGCAGCCCGGGGACAGGAGTTACCTATGGCTACACCTTC.

The chain is built from TRBV6-6 and TRBJ2-5, with D possibly TRBD2 on 5 matching bases. CDR3 size: 18 residues. Germline V CDR1 and CDR2: MNHNY, SVGAGI (reference sequence). The V and J ends lost 5 bases and 4 bases respectively, with 26 bases between them. CDR3 DNA: TGTGCCAGCAGTCCTCAAAGTTACTCTGGTCCACGGGGAGAGACCCAGTACTTC. This gives the protein CASSPQSYSGPRGETQYF.

This clone has a handful of counts. The chain combines TRBV7-9 with TRBJ2-7, with 10 bases aligning to TRBD2. The CDR3 spans 16 residues. V was clipped by 6 bases and J by 5 bases; unmatched bases: 13. Germline V gene lookup returns CDR1 SEHNR and CDR2 FQNEAQ (reference sequence). The CDR3 reads CASSSAKRGGTHEQYF. The CDR3 DNA reads as TGTGCCAGCAGTTCGGCCAAGCGGGGGGGCACCCACGAGCAGTACTTC.

CDR3 residues: CASTGAYNEQFF. The CDR3 nucleotides read TGTGCCAGCACAGGGGCCTACAATGAGCAGTTCTTC. The gene calls are TRBV27 and TRBJ2-1; tentative D call: TRBD1 (6 bases). The CDR3 spans 12 residues. Per germline, CDR1 MNHEY and CDR2 SMNVEV (reference sequence). V was shortened by 7 bases and J by 2 bases, with 6 bases between the two germline ends.

This chain joins TRBV7-3 and TRBJ2-3, with TRBD2 identical over 8 bases. CDR3 length equals 15 residues. Trimming removed 5 bases from V and 3 bases from J; junction bases left unmatched: 7. Looked up from germline, CDR1 is SGHTA and CDR2 is FQGTGA. The CDR3 sequence: CASSPARGGTDTQYF. The DNA of the CDR3 is TGTGCCAGCAGCCCCGCCCGGGGGGGTACAGATACGCAGTATTTT.

The chain combines TRBV30 with TRBJ2-7; 11 bases line up with TRBD1. The CDR3 contains 15 residues. V lost 3 bases to trimming and J lost 3 bases; unmatched junction nucleotides: 7. Per the germline V gene, CDR1 is GTSNPN and CDR2 is SVGIG (reference sequence). The CDR3 spells CAWRLTGTGGYEQYF. The DNA for the CDR3 is TGTGCCTGGAGGCTTACCGGGACAGGGGGCTACGAGCAGTACTTC.

The chain recombines TRBV18 with TRBJ1-2, with D perhaps TRBD1 (6 bases). With 2 bases removed from V and 3 bases from J, the gap between germline ends came to 13 bases. The CDR3 spans 15 residues. The germline CDR1 and CDR2 sequences are KGHSH and LQKENI. CDR3 protein: CASSPDLRTDYGYTF. Written as DNA, the CDR3 is TGTGCCAGCTCACCAGACCTCCGGACAGACTATGGCTACACCTTC.

The chain joins TRBV11-2 to TRBJ2-7; TRBD1 aligns across 8 bases. V trimming: 0 bases; J trimming: 9 bases; junction bases outside the gene matches: 7. This CDR3 region has 14 residues. Looked up from germline, CDR1 is SGHAT and CDR2 is FQNNGV. CDR3 nucleotide sequence: TGTGCCAGCAGCTTAGAGCGGACAGGGCTAGGGCAGTACTTC. Protein sequence: CASSLERTGLGQYF.

V usage is TRBV19 and J usage is TRBJ1-1, with D unresolved. This CDR3 region has 13 residues. Trimming stripped 1 base from V and 6 bases from J, with 9 bases between. Germline CDR1 reads LNHDA; CDR2 reads SQIVND (reference sequence). CDR3 DNA sequence: TGTGCCAGTAGTATAGGCCCTAGCGCTGAAGCTTTCTTT. Amino acids: CASSIGPSAEAFF.

The chain uses TRBV5-5 and TRBJ1-1; D is ambiguous. The length of the CDR3 is 13 residues. V shed 4 bases and J shed 3 bases, with 10 bases lying between them. Germline lookup yields CDR1 SGHKS and CDR2 YYEKEE (reference sequence). The DNA for the CDR3 is TGTGCCAGCAGCATAGAACTTTACACTGAAGCTTTCTTT. Residues: CASSIELYTEAFF.

The DNA of the CDR3 is TGTGCCAGCTCACCGCCGACTAGCCGGTCTGAGACCCAGTACTTC. This codes for CASSPPTSRSETQYF. The rearrangement links TRBV18 to TRBJ2-5, with 7 positions matching TRBD2. Germline V gene sequence: CDR1 KGHSH, CDR2 LQKENI. The junction had 9 bases not matched to a gene; V was cut back by 3 bases and J by 5 bases. The CDR3 consists of 15 residues.

This clone was detected only a few times. CDR3 bases: TGTGCCAGCAGTTTTCAGGGTTGGACACCCCTCCACTTT. It encodes CASSFQGWTPLHF. V and J are TRBV12-3 or TRBV12-4 and TRBJ1-6, with D perhaps matching TRBD1 (5 bases). CDR3 size: 13 residues. Between the trimmed V and J ends, which lost 3 bases and 11 bases, there was a span of 11 bases.

The J gene is TRBJ2-5, the V gene TRBV7-9; the D gene is possibly TRBD2 (6 bases). CDR3 length: 16 amino acids. The germline CDR1 and CDR2 sequences are SEHNR and FQNEAQ (reference sequence). Trimming left V 5 bases short and J 2 bases short, with 18 bases between. This chain's CDR3 is CASSQLLRTTQETQYF. The CDR3 nucleotides are TGTGCCAGCAGCCAACTCCTCCGGACTACGCAAGAGACCCAGTACTTC.

The chain has TRBV24-1 and TRBJ2-3; D gene uncertain. The CDR3 sequence is 13 residues long. Germline CDR1 KGHDR, CDR2 SFDVKD. Trimming shortened V by 4 bases and J by 7 bases, and 11 bases separated the two germline ends. CDR3 nucleotides: TGTGCCACCAGTGACCAAGGCGGCTATACGCAGTATTTT. Translation gives CATSDQGGYTQYF.